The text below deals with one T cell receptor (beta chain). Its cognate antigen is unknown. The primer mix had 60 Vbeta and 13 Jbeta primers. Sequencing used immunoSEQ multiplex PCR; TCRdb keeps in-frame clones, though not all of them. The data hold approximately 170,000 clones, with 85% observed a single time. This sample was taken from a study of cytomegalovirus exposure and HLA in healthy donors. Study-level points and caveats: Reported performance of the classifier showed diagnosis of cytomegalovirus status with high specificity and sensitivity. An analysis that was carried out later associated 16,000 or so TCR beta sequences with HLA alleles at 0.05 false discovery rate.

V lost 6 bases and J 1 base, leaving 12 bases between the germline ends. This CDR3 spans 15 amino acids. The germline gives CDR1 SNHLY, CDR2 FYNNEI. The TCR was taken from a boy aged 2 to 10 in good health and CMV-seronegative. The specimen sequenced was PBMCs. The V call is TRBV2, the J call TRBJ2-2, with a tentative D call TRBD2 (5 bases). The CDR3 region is CASSGDRGNTGELFF. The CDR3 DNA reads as TGTGCCAGCAGCGGCGACCGGGGGAACACCGGGGAGCTGTTTTTT.